A selection of T cell receptor beta chains follows, all from one sample in a study of blood T cell repertoires in COVID-19. Only in-frame clones appear in the TCRdb table, and some are missing; sequencing was by immunoSEQ multiplex PCR. The table includes fewer than 300,000 clones, just over 85% detected once. Sequenced: PBMCs or T cells enriched from blood (not recorded which). All receptors derive from a man younger than 35 who had recovered from COVID-19. Each CDR3 is given with its conserved first and last residue. A D gene is named only where the DNA matches it firmly. Rows give clone size only sometimes, using once, few, many, or a class for an expanded clone.

>.|.|TRBJ2-7|TRBV5-1
CASSLDEHYEQYF
TGCGCCAGCAGCTTGGACGAGCACTACGAGCAGTACTTC
>TRBD1|.|TRBJ1-2|TRBV11-3
CASSLEQGAFNYGYTF
TGTGCCAGCAGCTTGGAACAGGGGGCATTTAACTATGGCTACACCTTC
>.|.|TRBJ1-1|TRBV15
CATSRDRGSNTEAFF
TGTGCCACCAGCAGAGATCGGGGATCGAACACTGAAGCTTTCTTT
>.|.|TRBJ2-1|TRBV20-1
CSARQYNEQFF
TGCAGTGCTCGACAGTACAATGAGCAGTTCTTC
>TRBD1|.|TRBJ2-5|TRBV11-2
CASSLITGGPLGTQYF
TGTGCCAGCAGCTTAATAACAGGGGGCCCCCTCGGGACCCAGTACTTC
>TRBD1|.|TRBJ1-1|TRBV5-4
CASSRTGSEAFF
TGTGCCAGCAGCAGGACAGGGAGTGAAGCTTTCTTT
>TRBD2|.|TRBJ2-7|TRBV5-1
CASSNRLAGSYEQYF
TGCGCCAGCAGCAACAGACTAGCTGGGTCCTACGAGCAGTACTTC
>.|.|TRBJ2-1|TRBV7-9
CASSLAGAYNEQFF
TGTGCCAGCAGCTTAGCGGGGGCTTACAATGAGCAGTTCTTC
>TRBD1|few|TRBJ1-2|TRBV20-1
CSADRDNGYTF
TGCAGTGCTGACAGGGACAATGGCTACACCTTC
>.|.|TRBJ1-2|TRBV15
CATSRDRGLTDGYTF
TGTGCCACCAGCAGAGATCGCGGACTAACGGATGGCTACACCTTC
>.|.|TRBJ1-4|TRBV7-9
CASSLGIGESGKLFF
TGTGCCAGCAGCTTAGGGATTGGCGAGTCGGGAAAACTGTTTTTT
>.|few|TRBJ1-1|TRBV18
CASSPPEGMNTEAFF
TGTGCCAGCTCACCACCGGAGGGGATGAACACTGAAGCTTTCTTT
>.|.|TRBJ1-5|TRBV15
CATRGGAYSNQPQHF
TGTGCCACCAGGGGAGGGGCGTATAGCAATCAGCCCCAGCATTTT
>.|.|TRBJ2-5|TRBV12-2
CASRLGRDRPQETQYF
TGTGCAAGTCGCTTAGGCAGGGACAGACCCCAAGAGACCCAGTACTTC
>TRBD1|once|TRBJ1-1|TRBV7-6
CASSTGQGVAEAFF
TGTGCCAGCAGCACCGGACAGGGGGTGGCTGAAGCTTTCTTT
>.|.|TRBJ1-6|TRBV2
CASITGGGSPLHF
TGTGCCAGCATTACGGGGGGAGGTTCACCCCTCCACTTT
>TRBD2|.|TRBJ2-4|TRBV7-2
CASSLGGTKNIQYF
TGTGCCAGCAGCTTGGGAGGGACCAAAAACATTCAGTACTTC
>TRBD1|.|TRBJ1-2|TRBV2
CASREQGAAGYTF
TGTGCCAGCAGGGAACAGGGGGCTGCTGGCTACACCTTC
>.|.|TRBJ2-2|TRBV3-1/TRBV3-2
CASSLPRGGELFF
TGTGCCAGCAGCCTCCCCCGAGGCGGGGAGCTGTTTTTT
>.|many|TRBJ2-1|TRBV19
CASRDMSGNEQFF
TGTGCCAGCAGAGACATGTCCGGCAATGAGCAGTTCTTC
>TRBD1|.|TRBJ2-7|TRBV11-2
CASSLGQGIYEQYF
TGTGCCAGCAGCCTCGGACAGGGGATCTACGAGCAGTACTTC
>.|.|TRBJ2-1|TRBV6-5
CASSPPDRYNEQFF
TGTGCCAGCAGCCCACCGGACAGATACAATGAGCAGTTCTTC
>.|once|TRBJ1-5|TRBV2
CASGDGRGNQPQHF
TGTGCCAGCGGGGACGGGAGGGGCAATCAGCCCCAGCATTTT
>TRBD2|many|TRBJ2-7|TRBV7-9
CASSPGTSAGVGGQYF
TGTGCCAGCAGCCCCGGGACTAGCGCAGGGGTAGGCGGGCAGTACTTC
>TRBD1|.|TRBJ2-7|TRBV6-5
CASRGQMTYEQYF
TGTGCCAGCAGGGGACAGATGACCTACGAGCAGTACTTC
>TRBD2|.|TRBJ2-3|TRBV5-1
CASSPPTSGSTDTQYF
TGCGCCAGCAGCCCACCCACTAGCGGGAGCACAGATACGCAGTATTTT
>.|.|TRBJ2-2|TRBV5-5
CASSLAEEDTGELFF
TGTGCCAGCAGCTTGGCTGAGGAAGACACCGGGGAGCTGTTTTTT
>.|.|TRBJ1-4|TRBV4-1
CASSQSGLYEKLFF
TGCGCCAGCAGCCAATCTGGGCTTTATGAAAAACTGTTTTTT
>.|.|TRBJ1-2|TRBV28
CASSFSPSYGYTF
TGTGCCAGCAGTTTTTCCCCTAGCTATGGCTACACCTTC
>TRBD1|.|TRBJ2-2|TRBV6-5
CASTVTGEVGELFF
TGTGCCAGCACCGTGACAGGGGAGGTCGGGGAGCTGTTTTTT
>.|.|TRBJ1-1|TRBV7-2
CASSLRRGVAAEAFF
TGTGCCAGCAGCTTGAGGCGGGGGGTTGCGGCTGAAGCTTTCTTT
>.|once|TRBJ1-5|TRBV10-3
CAISEHRANQPQHF
TGTGCCATCAGTGAGCACAGGGCCAATCAGCCCCAGCATTTT
>.|.|TRBJ2-1|TRBV12-3/TRBV12-4
CASSLASREQFF
TGTGCCAGCAGTTTGGCAAGCAGGGAGCAGTTCTTC
>.|.|TRBJ2-1|TRBV6-1
CASSEQAAMKQFF
TGTGCCAGCAGTGAACAGGCAGCAATGAAGCAGTTCTTC
>.|.|TRBJ1-2|TRBV30
CAWSKTNNNYGYTF
TGTGCCTGGAGTAAGACAAACAACAACTATGGCTACACCTTC
>.|once|TRBJ2-5|TRBV24-1
CATGDVGGTQYF
TGTGCCACCGGGGACGTCGGGGGGACCCAGTACTTC
>.|few|TRBJ1-1|TRBV20-1
CSASTGAVNTEAFF
TGCAGTGCTAGTACTGGGGCGGTGAACACTGAAGCTTTCTTT
>TRBD2|.|TRBJ2-3|TRBV24-1
CATQREGTDTQYF
TGTGCCACCCAGCGGGAGGGCACAGATACGCAGTATTTT
>.|.|TRBJ2-3|TRBV28
CASSHQVAAGTDTQYF
TGTGCCAGCAGTCACCAAGTAGCGGCCGGCACAGATACGCAGTATTTT
>.|.|TRBJ1-3|TRBV5-4
CASSFTGGAPGNTIYF
TGTGCCAGCAGCTTCACTGGGGGGGCTCCTGGAAACACCATATATTTT
>.|.|TRBJ1-1|TRBV20-1
CSAPLGAEAFF
TGCAGTGCTCCATTAGGGGCTGAAGCTTTCTTT
>.|.|TRBJ2-1|TRBV10-3
CAISERGGLGQFF
TGTGCCATCAGTGAGAGGGGGGGACTTGGGCAGTTCTTC
>.|once|TRBJ1-1|TRBV27
CASSFGHRGGAFF
TGTGCCAGCAGTTTTGGACACCGAGGGGGAGCTTTCTTT
>TRBD1|.|TRBJ2-3|TRBV11-2
CASSLHREQGKADTQYF
TGTGCCAGCAGCTTACACCGGGAACAGGGGAAAGCAGATACGCAGTATTTT
>TRBD2|.|TRBJ2-3|TRBV11-3
CASSLAGQNTDTQYF
TGTGCCAGCAGTCTAGCGGGACAGAACACAGATACGCAGTATTTT
>TRBD2|once|TRBJ2-3|TRBV2
CASRIAGGTDTQYF
TGTGCCAGCAGGATAGCGGGGGGCACAGATACGCAGTATTTT
>TRBD2|.|TRBJ2-3|TRBV5-4
CASSMPGLAVSTDTQYF
TGTGCCAGCAGCATGCCGGGACTAGCAGTAAGCACAGATACGCAGTATTTT
>TRBD1|.|TRBJ2-7|TRBV11-1
CASSRGTGVPYEQYF
TGTGCCAGCAGCCGGGGCACAGGGGTACCCTACGAGCAGTACTTC
>TRBD1|few|TRBJ1-2|TRBV6-5
CASSGTANYGYTF
TGTGCCAGCAGCGGGACAGCTAACTATGGCTACACCTTC
>.|.|TRBJ1-1|TRBV5-4
CASSLDGQPNTEAFF
TGTGCCAGCAGCTTGGACGGACAGCCGAACACTGAAGCTTTCTTT
>TRBD2|.|TRBJ2-1|TRBV2
CASSAGRGAFNEQFF
TGTGCCAGCAGTGCAGGGCGGGGGGCGTTCAATGAGCAGTTCTTC
>TRBD1|.|TRBJ1-6|TRBV9
CASSAGQVNSPLHF
TGTGCCAGCAGCGCGGGACAGGTTAATTCACCCCTCCACTTT
>.|.|TRBJ2-3|TRBV5-1
CASSAESDTQYF
TGCGCCAGCAGCGCGGAGTCAGATACGCAGTATTTT
>TRBD1|.|TRBJ2-5|TRBV30
CAWSVDRGLETQYF
TGTGCCTGGAGTGTTGACAGGGGGCTCGAGACCCAGTACTTC